Listed here are 2 T cell receptor beta chains from one sample, sequenced in a study of PD-1 blockade in classical Hodgkin lymphoma (TCRdb year 2020). Libraries were prepared through the immunoSEQ multiplex PCR assay. Held by TCRdb, this immuneACCESS table contains in-frame sequences only and omits some clones. Under half of the omission traces to an unresolved V gene where checked; the cause of the rest is unknown. This sample gives under 80,000 clones in total; over 90% of them show up just once. More than 2% of the sample goes to the ten largest clones. Sample time point, as interpreted from the label and publication: newly diagnosed, previously untreated cHL patient sample. Sequencing input: peripheral blood mononuclear cells (PBMCs). These TCRs come from a human donor with classical Hodgkin lymphoma.

V gene TRBV7-9 combines with J gene TRBJ2-7; D not resolved. From germline, CDR1 is SEHNR and CDR2 FQNEAQ (reference sequence). The V and J ends lost 5 bases and 2 bases respectively, with 13 bases between them. The CDR3 loop spans 14 amino acids. Here the CDR3 reads CASSPPVKAYEQYF. Written as DNA, the CDR3 is TGTGCCAGCAGCCCCCCGGTTAAGGCCTACGAGCAGTACTTC.

The rearrangement uses TRBV15 and TRBJ1-6; no clear D gene. The germline CDR1 and CDR2 sequences are LNHNV and YYDKDF (reference sequence). This CDR3 region has 12 residues. V was trimmed by 0 bases and J by 9 bases, leaving 3 bases between them. The CDR3 here is CATSRDLSPLHF. DNA of the CDR3: TGTGCCACCAGCAGAGATCTTTCACCCCTCCACTTT. Filled out from reference TRBV15 and TRBJ1-6, the complete variable domain reads DAMVIQNPRYQVTQFGKPVTLSCSQTLNHNVMYWYQQKSSQAPKLLFHYYDKDFNNEADTPDNFQSRRPNTSFCFLDIRSPGLGDTAMYLCATSRDLSPLHFGNGTRLTVT.